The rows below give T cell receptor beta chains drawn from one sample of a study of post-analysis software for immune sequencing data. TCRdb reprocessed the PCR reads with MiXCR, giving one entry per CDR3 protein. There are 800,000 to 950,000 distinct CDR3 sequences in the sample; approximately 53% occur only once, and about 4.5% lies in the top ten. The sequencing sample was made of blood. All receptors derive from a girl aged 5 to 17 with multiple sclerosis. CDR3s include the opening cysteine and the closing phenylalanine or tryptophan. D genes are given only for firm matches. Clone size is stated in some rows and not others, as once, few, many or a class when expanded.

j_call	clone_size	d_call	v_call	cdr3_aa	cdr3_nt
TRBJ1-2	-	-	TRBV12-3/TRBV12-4	CASSLDGQYGYTF	TGTGCCAGCAGTTTAGACGGGCAATATGGCTACACCTTC
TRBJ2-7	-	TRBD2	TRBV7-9	CASSLLSGNYEQYF	TGTGCCAGCAGCTTACTCAGCGGGAACTACGAGCAGTACTTC
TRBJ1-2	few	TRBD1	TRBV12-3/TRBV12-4	CASTFGSRGYGYTF	TGTGCCAGCACCTTCGGAAGCAGGGGGTATGGCTACACCTTC
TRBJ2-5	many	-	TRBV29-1	CSVERETQYF	TGCAGCGTTGAACGGGAGACCCAGTACTTC
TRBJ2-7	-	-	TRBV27	CASSPGGRGSEQYF	TGTGCCAGCAGTCCCGGGGGTCGGGGTAGCGAGCAGTACTTC
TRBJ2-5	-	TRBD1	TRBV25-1	CASSATGAEQYF	TGTGCCAGCAGTGCGACAGGGGCAGAGCAGTACTTC
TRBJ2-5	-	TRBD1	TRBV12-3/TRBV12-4	CASSGDSQPYQETQYF	TGTGCCAGCAGTGGGGACAGCCAACCGTACCAAGAGACCCAGTACTTC
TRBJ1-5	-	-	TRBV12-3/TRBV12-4	CASSLSQGYSNQPQHF	TGTGCCAGCAGTTTATCCCAGGGTTATAGCAATCAGCCCCAGCATTTT
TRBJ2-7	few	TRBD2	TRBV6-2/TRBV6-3	CASSTSGASSYEQYF	TGTGCCAGCAGCACTAGCGGGGCCAGCTCCTACGAGCAGTACTTC
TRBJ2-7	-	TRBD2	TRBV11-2	CASSPGSLWTRSPYEQYF	TGTGCCAGCAGTCCGGGGAGTCTCTGGACTAGGAGCCCCTACGAGCAGTACTTC
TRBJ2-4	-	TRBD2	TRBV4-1	CASSQDLVRETHLAKNIQYF	TGCGCCAGCAGCCAAGATCTAGTGCGGGAGACCCATTTAGCCAAAAACATTCAGTACTTC
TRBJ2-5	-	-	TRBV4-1	CASSQAQGPLGEQYF	TGCGCCAGCAGCCAAGCTCAGGGACCCCTCGGGGAGCAGTACTTC
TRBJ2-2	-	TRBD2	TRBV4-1	CASSHPGLADPGTGKLFF	TGCGCCAGCAGCCACCCTGGACTAGCGGACCCAGGGACCGGGAAGCTGTTTTTT
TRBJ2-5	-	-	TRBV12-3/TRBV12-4	CASTKELAVRETQYF	TGTGCCAGCACTAAGGAGCTGGCCGTTCGGGAGACCCAGTACTTC
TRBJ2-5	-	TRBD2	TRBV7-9	CASSPGGGARETQYF	TGTGCCAGCAGTCCTGGCGGGGGGGCTCGAGAGACCCAGTACTTC
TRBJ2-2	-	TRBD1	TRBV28	CASNLGQGANTGELFF	TGTGCCAGCAACTTAGGGCAGGGGGCGAACACCGGGGAGCTGTTTTTT
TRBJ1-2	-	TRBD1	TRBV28	CASSFGQEFYGYTF	TGTGCCAGCAGTTTCGGACAGGAGTTTTATGGCTACACCTTC
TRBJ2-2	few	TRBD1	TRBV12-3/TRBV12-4	CASSKTTSQGAGELFF	TGTGCCAGCAGTAAAACGACCTCACAGGGGGCCGGGGAGCTGTTTTTT
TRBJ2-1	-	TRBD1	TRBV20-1	CGSRDRDDNYNEQFF	TGCGGCTCCCGGGACAGGGACGATAACTACAATGAGCAGTTCTTC
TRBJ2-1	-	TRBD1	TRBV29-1	CSVARGQGGGEQFF	TGCAGCGTCGCCCGGGGACAGGGTGGAGGCGAGCAGTTCTTC
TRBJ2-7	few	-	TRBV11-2	CASSFYGGLLRVYEQYF	TGTGCCAGCAGCTTTTATGGCGGCCTACTTCGAGTATACGAGCAGTACTTC
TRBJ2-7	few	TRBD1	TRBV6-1	CAVTGPSYEQYF	TGTGCCGTGACAGGGCCCTCCTACGAGCAGTACTTC
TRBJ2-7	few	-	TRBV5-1	CASRSHYEQYF	TGCGCCAGCAGGTCCCATTACGAGCAGTACTTC
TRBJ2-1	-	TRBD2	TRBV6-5	CASRSQRGGEQFF	TGTGCCAGCAGAAGTCAGCGGGGAGGTGAGCAGTTCTTC
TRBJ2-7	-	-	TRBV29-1	CSVAVDNSYEQYF	TGCAGCGTTGCGGTCGACAACTCCTACGAGCAGTACTTC
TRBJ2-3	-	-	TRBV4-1	CASSQDAGPQYF	TGCGCCAGCAGCCAAGACGCGGGACCACAGTATTTT
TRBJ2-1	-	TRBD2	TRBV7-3	CASSHGASGRRYNEQFF	TGTGCCAGCAGCCATGGGGCTAGCGGGAGGAGATACAATGAGCAGTTCTTC
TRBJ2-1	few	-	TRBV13	CASRADGFSYNEQFF	TGTGCCAGCAGGGCAGACGGGTTCTCCTACAATGAGCAGTTCTTC
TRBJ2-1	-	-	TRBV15	CATSTSEAVWNEQFF	TGTGCCACCAGCACCTCCGAGGCAGTATGGAATGAGCAGTTCTTC
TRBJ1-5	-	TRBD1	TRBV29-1	CSVWDRGVQPQHF	TGCAGCGTTTGGGACAGGGGGGTCCAGCCCCAGCATTTT
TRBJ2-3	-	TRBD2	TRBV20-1	CSASLLAGGPDTDTQYF	TGCAGTGCTAGTCTACTAGCGGGGGGACCAGACACAGATACGCAGTATTTT
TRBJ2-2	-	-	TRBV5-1	CASSLGRRAITTGELFF	TGCGCCAGCAGCTTGGGGCGACGGGCCATAACCACCGGGGAGCTGTTTTTT
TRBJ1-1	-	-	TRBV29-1	CSVTRRVHYTEAFF	TGCAGCGTTACTCGAAGGGTCCATTACACTGAAGCTTTCTTT
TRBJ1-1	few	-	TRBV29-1	CSVNWLRDTEAFF	TGCAGCGTCAATTGGCTTAGGGACACTGAAGCTTTCTTT
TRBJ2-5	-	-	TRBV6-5	CASRQGTETQYF	TGTGCCAGCAGACAGGGAACAGAGACCCAGTACTTC
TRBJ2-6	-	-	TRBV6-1	CASSASGTFRSGANVLTF	TGTGCCAGCAGTGCGTCCGGGACTTTCCGCTCTGGGGCCAACGTCCTGACTTTC
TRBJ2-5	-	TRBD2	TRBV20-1	CSAATSGQETQYF	TGCAGTGCAGCTACTAGCGGCCAAGAGACCCAGTACTTC
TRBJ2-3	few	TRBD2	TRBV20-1	CSAVSGVFLDTQYF	TGCAGTGCTGTTAGCGGGGTTTTTTTGGATACGCAGTATTTT
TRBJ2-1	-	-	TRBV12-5	CASGLVQGGIYDEQFF	TGTGCTAGTGGTTTGGTACAGGGAGGGATTTACGATGAGCAGTTCTTC
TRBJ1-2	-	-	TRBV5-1	CASSFGVASYTF	TGCGCCAGCAGCTTCGGAGTGGCGAGCTACACCTTC
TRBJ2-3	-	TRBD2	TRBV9	CASSSLAGVNTDTQYF	TGTGCCAGCAGCTCCCTAGCGGGAGTTAACACAGACACGCAGTATTTT
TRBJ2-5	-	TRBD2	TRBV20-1	CSASRTSGDRETQYF	TGCAGTGCTAGCAGGACTAGCGGGGATCGAGAGACCCAGTACTTC
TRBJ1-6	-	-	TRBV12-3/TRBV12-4	CASSLFGGGSYNSPLHF	TGTGCCAGCAGTTTATTCGGGGGGGGGTCCTATAATTCACCCCTCCACTTT
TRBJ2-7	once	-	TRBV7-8	CASSFPGTPGHEQYF	TGTGCCAGCAGCTTCCCAGGAACACCTGGGCACGAGCAGTACTTC